This T cell receptor (beta chain) appears in the sequencing data of a study of blood T cell repertoires in COVID-19. TCRdb's table, derived via immunoSEQ multiplex PCR, lists solely in-frame clones and lacks some. This table holds over 25,000 clones, more than 80% found once. The V gene lost 8 bases and the J gene lost 8 bases, with 12 bases spanning the gap. The CDR3 totals 12 residues. Germline assignment: CDR1 SEHNR and CDR2 FQNEAQ (reference sequence). Source material: peripheral blood. The sequence came from an elderly woman with acute or convalescent COVID-19. The chain carries TRBV7-9 and TRBJ2-2; D remains ambiguous. As DNA, the CDR3 is TGTGCCAGCCCCTCGGGTTTGGGGGAGCTGTTTTTT. This sequence encodes CASPSGLGELFF.